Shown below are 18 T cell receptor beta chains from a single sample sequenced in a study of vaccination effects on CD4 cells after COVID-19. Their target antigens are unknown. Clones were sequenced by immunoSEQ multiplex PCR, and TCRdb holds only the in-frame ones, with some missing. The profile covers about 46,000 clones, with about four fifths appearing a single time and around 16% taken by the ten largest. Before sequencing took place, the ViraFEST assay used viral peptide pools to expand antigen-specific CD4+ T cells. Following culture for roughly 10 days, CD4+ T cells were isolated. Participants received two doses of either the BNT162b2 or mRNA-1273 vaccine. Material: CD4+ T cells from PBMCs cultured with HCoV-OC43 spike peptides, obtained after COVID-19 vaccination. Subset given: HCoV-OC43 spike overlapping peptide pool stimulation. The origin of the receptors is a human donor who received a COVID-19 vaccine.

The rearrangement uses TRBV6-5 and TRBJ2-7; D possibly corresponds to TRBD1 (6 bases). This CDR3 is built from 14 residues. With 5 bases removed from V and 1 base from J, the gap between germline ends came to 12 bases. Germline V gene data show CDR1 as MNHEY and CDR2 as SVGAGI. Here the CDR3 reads CASSNDRTSYEQYF. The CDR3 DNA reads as TGTGCCAGCAGTAACGACAGGACTTCCTACGAGCAGTACTTC.

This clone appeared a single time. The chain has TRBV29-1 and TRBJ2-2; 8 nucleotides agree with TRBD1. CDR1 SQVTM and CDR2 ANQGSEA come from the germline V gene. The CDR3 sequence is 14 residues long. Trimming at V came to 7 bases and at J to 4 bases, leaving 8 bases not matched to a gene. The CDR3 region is CSGGQDLFTGELFF. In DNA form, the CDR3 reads TGCAGCGGGGGACAGGACCTTTTCACCGGGGAGCTGTTTTTT.

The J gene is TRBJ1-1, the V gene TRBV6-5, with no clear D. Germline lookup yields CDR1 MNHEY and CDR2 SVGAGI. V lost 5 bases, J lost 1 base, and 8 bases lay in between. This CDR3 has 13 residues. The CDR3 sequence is CASSRIQNTEAFF. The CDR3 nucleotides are TGTGCCAGCAGTAGAATCCAGAACACTGAAGCTTTCTTT.

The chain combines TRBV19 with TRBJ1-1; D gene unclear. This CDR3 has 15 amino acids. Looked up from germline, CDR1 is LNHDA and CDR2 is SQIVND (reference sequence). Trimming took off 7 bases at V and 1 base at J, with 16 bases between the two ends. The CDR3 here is CASTLRPPGNTEAFF. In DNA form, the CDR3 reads TGTGCCAGTACCTTGAGGCCCCCGGGGAACACTGAAGCTTTCTTT.

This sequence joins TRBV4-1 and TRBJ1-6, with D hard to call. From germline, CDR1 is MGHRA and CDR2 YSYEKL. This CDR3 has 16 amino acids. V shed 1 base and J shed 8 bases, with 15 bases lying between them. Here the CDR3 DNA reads TGCGCCAGCAGCCAAGGGCCCGCGAGAGGTCATTCACCCCTCCACTTT. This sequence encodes CASSQGPARGHSPLHF.

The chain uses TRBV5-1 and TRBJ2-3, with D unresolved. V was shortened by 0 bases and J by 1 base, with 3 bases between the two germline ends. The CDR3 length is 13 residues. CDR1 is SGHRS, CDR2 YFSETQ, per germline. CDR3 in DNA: TGCGCCAGCAGCTTGGGTGGCACAGATACGCAGTATTTT. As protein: CASSLGGTDTQYF.

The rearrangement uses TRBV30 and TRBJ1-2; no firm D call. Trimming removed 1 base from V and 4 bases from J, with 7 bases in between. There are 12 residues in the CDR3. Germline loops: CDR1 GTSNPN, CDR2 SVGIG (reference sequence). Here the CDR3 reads CAWSGGSYGYTF. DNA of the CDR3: TGTGCCTGGAGTGGCGGGTCCTATGGCTACACCTTC.

CDR3 sequence: CASSPSGGVPDTQYF. DNA for the CDR3: TGTGCCAGCAGTCCTAGCGGGGGGGTTCCAGATACGCAGTATTTT. V and J are TRBV6-5 and TRBJ2-3, with TRBD2 identical over 12 bases. V shed 5 bases and J 4 bases; nucleotides not matched to a gene: 4. The CDR3 contains 15 residues. CDR1 and CDR2 from the germline V gene are MNHEY and SVGAGI.

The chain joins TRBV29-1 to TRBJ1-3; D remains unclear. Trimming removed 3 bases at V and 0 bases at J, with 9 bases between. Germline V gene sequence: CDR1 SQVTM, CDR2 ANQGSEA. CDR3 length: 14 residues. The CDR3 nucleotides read TGCAGCGTTGAGTGGGCAGCCTCTGGAAACACCATATATTTT. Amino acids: CSVEWAASGNTIYF.

In DNA form, the CDR3 reads TGCAGCGCCTATACAGGGGAAGAGACCCAGTACTTC. It codes for CSAYTGEETQYF. V usage is TRBV29-1 and J usage is TRBJ2-5; 7 nucleotides align to TRBD1. The CDR3 is made up of 12 amino acids. The junction had 5 bases not matched to a gene; V was cut back by 7 bases and J by 3 bases. CDR1 is SQVTM and CDR2 is ANQGSEA in the germline V gene.

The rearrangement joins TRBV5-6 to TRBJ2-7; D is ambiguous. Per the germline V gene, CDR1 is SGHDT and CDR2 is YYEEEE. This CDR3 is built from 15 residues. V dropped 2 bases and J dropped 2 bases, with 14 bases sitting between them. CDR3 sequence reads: CASSLLGPNPYEQYF. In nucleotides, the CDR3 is TGTGCCAGCAGCTTACTCGGGCCAAACCCCTACGAGCAGTACTTC.

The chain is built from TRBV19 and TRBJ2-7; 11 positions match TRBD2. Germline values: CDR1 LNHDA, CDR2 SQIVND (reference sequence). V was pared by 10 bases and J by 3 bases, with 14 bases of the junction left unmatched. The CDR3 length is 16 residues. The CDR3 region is CATKLGIAGGIYEQYF. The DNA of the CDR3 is TGTGCCACCAAGCTTGGGATAGCGGGAGGGATCTACGAGCAGTACTTC. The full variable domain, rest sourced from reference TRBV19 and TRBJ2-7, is DGGITQSPKYLFRKEGQNVTLSCEQNLNHDAMYWYRQDPGQGLRLIYYSQIVNDFQKGDIAEGYSVSREKKESFPLTVTSAQKNPTAFYLCATKLGIAGGIYEQYFGPGTRLTVT.

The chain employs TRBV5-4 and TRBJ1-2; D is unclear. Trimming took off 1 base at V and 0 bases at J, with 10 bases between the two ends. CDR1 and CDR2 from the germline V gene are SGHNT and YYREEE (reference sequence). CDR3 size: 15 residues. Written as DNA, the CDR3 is TGTGCCAGCAGCTTGTCCCAGGCTTCTAACTATGGCTACACCTTC. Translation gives CASSLSQASNYGYTF.

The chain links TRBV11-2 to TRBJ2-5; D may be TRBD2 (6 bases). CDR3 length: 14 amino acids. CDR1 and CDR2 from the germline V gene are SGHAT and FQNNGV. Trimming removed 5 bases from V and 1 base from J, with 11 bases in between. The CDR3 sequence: CASSPRDFQETQYF. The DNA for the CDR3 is TGTGCCAGCAGCCCCCGGGACTTCCAAGAGACCCAGTACTTC.

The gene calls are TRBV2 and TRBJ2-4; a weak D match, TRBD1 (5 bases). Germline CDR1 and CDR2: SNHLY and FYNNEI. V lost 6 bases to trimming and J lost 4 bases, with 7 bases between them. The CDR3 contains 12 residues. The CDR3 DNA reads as TGTGCCAGCAGCCGACAGAAAAACATTCAGTACTTC. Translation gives CASSRQKNIQYF.

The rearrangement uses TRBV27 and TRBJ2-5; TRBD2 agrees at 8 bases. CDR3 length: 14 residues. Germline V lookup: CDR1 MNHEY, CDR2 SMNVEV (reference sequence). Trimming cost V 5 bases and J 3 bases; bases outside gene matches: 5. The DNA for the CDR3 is TGTGCCAGCAGTCTTTCGGGGGGGGAAGAGACCCAGTACTTC. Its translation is CASSLSGGEETQYF.

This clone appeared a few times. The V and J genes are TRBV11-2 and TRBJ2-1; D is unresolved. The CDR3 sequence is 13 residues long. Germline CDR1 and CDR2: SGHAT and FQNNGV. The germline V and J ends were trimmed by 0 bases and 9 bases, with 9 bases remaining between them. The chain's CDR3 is CASSLDRAREQFF. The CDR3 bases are TGTGCCAGCAGCTTAGATCGGGCCCGTGAGCAGTTCTTC. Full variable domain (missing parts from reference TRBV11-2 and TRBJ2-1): EAGVAQSPRYKIIEKRQSVAFWCNPISGHATLYWYQQILGQGPKLLIQFQNNGVVDDSQLPKDRFSAERLKGVDSTLKIQPAKLEDSAVYLCASSLDRAREQFFGPGTRLTVL.

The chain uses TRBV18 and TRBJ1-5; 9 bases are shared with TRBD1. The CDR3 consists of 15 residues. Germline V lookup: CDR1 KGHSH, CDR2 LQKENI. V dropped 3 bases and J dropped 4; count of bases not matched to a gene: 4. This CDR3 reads CASSPGQGPNQPQHF. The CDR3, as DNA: TGTGCCAGCTCACCGGGACAGGGACCAAATCAGCCCCAGCATTTT. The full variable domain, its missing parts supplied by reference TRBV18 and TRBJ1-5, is NAGVMQNPRHLVRRRGQEARLRCSPMKGHSHVYWYRQLPEEGLKFMVYLQKENIIDESGMPKERFSAEFPKEGPSILRIQQVVRGDSAAYFCASSPGQGPNQPQHFGDGTRLSIL.